This T cell receptor (beta chain) appears in the sequencing data of a study of T cells in Graves' hyperthyroidism and ophthalmopathy. Using RNA transcripts as the source, TCR beta CDR3 regions were amplified. First-round RT-PCR with HTBI primers amplified the TCR CDR3 region. TCRdb re-derived calls from the multiplex PCR reads in MiXCR, one entry per CDR3 protein. The sample lists about 400,000 distinct CDR3 sequences, about 15% occurring once. Newly diagnosed patients aged 18 to 65 had hyperthyroidism of under 2 months' duration. This clonotype came up many times. V trimming: 2 bases; J trimming: 2 bases; junction bases outside the gene matches: 5. Germline-derived CDR1 and CDR2 are SEHNR and FQNEAQ (reference sequence). This CDR3 is 16 amino acids long.

V and J are TRBV7-9 and TRBJ2-1; 8 bases align to TRBD1. This clonotype was sampled from a woman aged 18-30 years with Graves' hyperthyroidism. The sample taken for sequencing was blood. This CDR3 reads CASSLFRTGTYNEQFF. The CDR3 coding sequence is TGTGCCAGCAGCTTATTTCGGACAGGGACCTACAATGAGCAGTTCTTC.